The clone carrying this TCR beta chain was counted a few times. Primers: 60 Vbeta forward and 13 Jbeta reverse. Assay used: immunoSEQ multiplex PCR; TCRdb lists only in-frame clones, some missing. In the table there are approximately 81,000 clones, 75% to 85% of which are singletons. This CDR3 region has 16 residues. V was clipped by 3 bases and J by 9 bases; unmatched bases: 9. The germline CDR1 and CDR2 sequences are MNHEY and SMNVEV (reference sequence). These data originate in a study of cytomegalovirus exposure and HLA in healthy donors. V and J are TRBV27 and TRBJ2-1; 12 bases map to TRBD1. This clonotype was sampled from a man aged 50-60 years in good health and CMV-seropositive. Sequencing used PBMCs. The CDR3 is CASSLFWDRGQGEQFF. The CDR3 region has the DNA TGTGCCAGCAGTTTGTTTTGGGACAGGGGGCAAGGTGAGCAGTTCTTC.